A selection of T cell receptor beta chains follows, all from one sample in a study of vaccination effects on CD4 cells after COVID-19. These receptors are not linked to any known antigen. The assay was immunoSEQ multiplex PCR, and TCRdb's table has in-frame clones only and misses some. This table holds under 45,000 clones, 77% found once. This specimen consisted of CD4+ T cells from PBMCs cultured with HCoV-NL63 spike peptides, obtained before COVID-19 vaccination. These receptors were collected from a human donor who received a COVID-19 vaccine. CDR3s leave out the opening cysteine and the closing phenylalanine or tryptophan. Fields, in order: J gene, D gene, V gene, CDR3 protein. D genes are given only for firm matches.

TRBJ1-2 - TRBV10-1 ASSDGPYT
TRBJ1-2 - TRBV28 ASSARVYGYT
TRBJ1-2 - TRBV10-2 ASSDQGNIGYT
TRBJ2-1 TRBD2 TRBV6-5 ASSRTSGGYNEQF
TRBJ1-2 - TRBV9 ASSDKWFGNYGYT
TRBJ1-6 TRBD1 TRBV5-1 ASSFSGQGVSSPLH
TRBJ2-1 - TRBV18 ASSPLGQGSYNEQF
TRBJ1-2 - TRBV28 ASRNYDGTPKHGYT
TRBJ2-3 TRBD1 TRBV24-1 ATSVLTGGFQGTDTQY
TRBJ2-5 TRBD2 TRBV15 ATSTGGQETQY
TRBJ1-5 TRBD1 TRBV2 ASSGGRDRDRYSNQPQH
TRBJ2-3 TRBD1 TRBV28 ASSAPTGADTQY
TRBJ2-1 - TRBV24-1 ATSLLGGREQF
TRBJ1-2 TRBD1 TRBV24-1 ATSDTRQGSGYGYT
TRBJ2-1 - TRBV30 AWSPPRQVNNEQF
TRBJ1-1 - TRBV10-3 AISAGRENTEAF
TRBJ1-3 - TRBV7-2 ASSFTREGTRGNTIY
TRBJ1-2 TRBD1 TRBV3-1/TRBV3-2 ASSQARGQFLYGYT
TRBJ1-2 - TRBV4-1 ASSQVLASGYT
TRBJ1-2 - TRBV5-1 ASSLAIGADYGYT
TRBJ2-3 - TRBV9 ASSVGLLEHTQY
TRBJ2-5 TRBD1 TRBV4-1 ASSQLSLGQGTQETQY
TRBJ2-3 TRBD2 TRBV24-1 ATSDGRAADTQY
TRBJ2-2 TRBD1 TRBV30 AWSVRDRGGLF
TRBJ2-1 TRBD1 TRBV28 ASSSGQGTYNEQF
TRBJ2-3 TRBD2 TRBV19 ASSIAGTSGTDTQY